These T cell receptor beta chains were read from a single sample in a study of blood T cell repertoires in COVID-19. TCRdb's copy holds only in-frame clones and misses some; the assay was immunoSEQ multiplex PCR. This table holds tens of thousands of clones, 70% to 90% found once. The sequencing sample was made of peripheral blood. Every receptor here comes from an elderly man with acute or convalescent COVID-19. The conserved cysteine and the conserved F or W are not part of the CDR3 here.

TRBV2 | ASRDRAHYGYT
TRBV6-5 | ASSLNRVRGQPQH
TRBV27 | ASSLRIGQPQH
TRBV11-2 | ASSLPVVPYEQY
TRBV6-5 | ASSLQGAGTDTQY
TRBV18 | ASSLGQGPEAF
TRBV27 | ASSRVGNRVGGNQPQH
TRBV7-7 | ASSPTGTFQETQY
TRBV23-1 | ASSQSAWLLAGPSETQY
TRBV4-1 | ASSQDAAGPVADDTRPLN
TRBV25-1 | ASSEFSGGLETQY
TRBV7-6 | ASSLGGQGNQPQH
TRBV27 | ASSTSGLGGYEQY
TRBV3-1/TRBV3-2 | ASSRGTGGPTEAF
TRBV5-5 | ASSLLGSEEQY
TRBV29-1 | SVEDSGGFYEQY
TRBV27 | ASSLLRGNQPQH
TRBV11-3 | ASSPGQVSNEKLF
TRBV3-1/TRBV3-2 | ASSQVLVSDTQY
TRBV19 | ASTIRGPETGYT
TRBV19 | ASSDGGGVFYGYT
TRBV6-5 | ASNQGISEQY
TRBV2 | ASTLSRGNYGYT
TRBV30 | AWSPNRAKYGYT
TRBV7-6 | ASSLLIGGGEAF
TRBV11-2 | ASSLYGNTIY
TRBV28 | ASSLSTGINSGNTIY
TRBV14 | ASRRQGHSPDTQY
TRBV7-9 | ASSLVGQGSYEQY
TRBV3-1/TRBV3-2 | ASSLERSFTGAGELF
TRBV6-1 | ASSERRSGAGGAHRYNEQF
TRBV9 | ASSLRQGETQY
TRBV10-3 | AISGDSGGYGYT
TRBV19 | ASTRYGTGNTGELF
TRBV6-5 | ASSYVGSYTEAF
TRBV15 | ATSRESGGAPSSYNEQF
TRBV6-5 | ASGRGNTQY
TRBV29-1 | SVTDRGGETQY
TRBV6-5 | ASSSDGVDTQY